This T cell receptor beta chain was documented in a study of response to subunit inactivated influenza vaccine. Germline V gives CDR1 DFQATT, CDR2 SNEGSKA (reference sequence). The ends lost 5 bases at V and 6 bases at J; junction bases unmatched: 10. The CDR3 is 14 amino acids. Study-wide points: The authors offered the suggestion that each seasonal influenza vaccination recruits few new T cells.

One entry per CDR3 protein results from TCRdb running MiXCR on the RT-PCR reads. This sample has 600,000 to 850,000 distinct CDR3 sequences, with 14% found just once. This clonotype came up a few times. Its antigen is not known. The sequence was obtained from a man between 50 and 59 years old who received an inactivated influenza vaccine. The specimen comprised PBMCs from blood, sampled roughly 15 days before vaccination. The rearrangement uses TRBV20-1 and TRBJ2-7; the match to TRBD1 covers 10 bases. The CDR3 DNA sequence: TGCAGTGCTCGCCCCGGGACAGGGGCTATCGAGCAGTACTTC. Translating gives CSARPGTGAIEQYF.